The rows below give T cell receptor beta chains drawn from one sample of a study of identical twins. Each CDR3 protein is one row after TCRdb ran MiXCR on the 5' RACE reads. This table holds 1,800,000 or so distinct CDR3 sequences, about 30% found once. The source material was cord blood. These receptors were obtained from a newborn girl in good health. CDR3s include the opening cysteine and the closing phenylalanine or tryptophan. D genes are given only for firm matches. Clone size is stated in some rows and not others, as once, few, many or a class when expanded.

>TRBV15|TRBD1|TRBJ1-1|NA
TGTGCCACCAGCCTCAGACCGACAGGGGGCTGGACTGAAGCTTTCTTT
CATSLRPTGGWTEAFF
>TRBV6-2/TRBV6-3|TRBD2|TRBJ2-7|NA
TGTGCCAGCAGTGGGCGCGGGAGTTCCCCCTACGAGCAGTACTTC
CASSGRGSSPYEQYF
>TRBV9|TRBD2|TRBJ2-7|NA
TGTGCCAGCAGCCCCTACGGGGGGGCCGACTACGAGCAGTACTTC
CASSPYGGADYEQYF
>TRBV4-1|TRBD2|TRBJ2-4|NA
TGCGCCAGCAGCCAAGGTAGCGGGGGCGGAACCAAAAACATTCAGTACTTC
CASSQGSGGGTKNIQYF
>TRBV4-1|TRBD1|TRBJ1-1|NA
TGCGCCAGCAGCCAACTACTTAACAGGGGTCGTACTGAAGCTTTCTTT
CASSQLLNRGRTEAFF
>TRBV4-1|TRBD2|TRBJ2-1|NA
TGCGCCAGCACCAAGAGCGGGGTGCCTTACAATGAGCAGTTCTTC
CASTKSGVPYNEQFF
>TRBV18|NA|TRBJ2-2|NA
TGTGCCAGCTCACCATTCAACGAGGGAATGGGGTCCGGGGAGCTGTTTTTT
CASSPFNEGMGSGELFF
>TRBV4-1|NA|TRBJ2-1|NA
TGCGCCAGCAGCCTCCACGTCGCCTCCTACAATGAGCAGTTCTTC
CASSLHVASYNEQFF
>TRBV12-3/TRBV12-4|TRBD2|TRBJ2-7|NA
TGTGCCAGCATGAGCGGGGGTCACTCCTACGAGCAGTACTTC
CASMSGGHSYEQYF
>TRBV20-1|NA|TRBJ2-1|few
TGCAGTGCTAGCCCCAGCGGTAGTCGCAATGAGCAGTTCTTC
CSASPSGSRNEQFF
>TRBV28|NA|TRBJ2-1|NA
TGTGCCAGCAGGCCATTTCTAGGTTCCTCAAGAAATGAGCAGTTCTTC
CASRPFLGSSRNEQFF
>TRBV4-2|NA|TRBJ2-2|NA
TGTGCCAGCAGCCAAGAGGGGGCGGGCGGGGAGCTGTTTTTT
CASSQEGAGGELFF
>TRBV27|TRBD2|TRBJ2-2|NA
TGTGCCAGCGCCCAGCGGGGGGTACTGGAGCTGTTTTTT
CASAQRGVLELFF
>TRBV20-1|NA|TRBJ2-1|NA
TGCAGTGCTAGAGATCTCCCGGTCCTTTTTGGGGAGCAGTTCTTC
CSARDLPVLFGEQFF
>TRBV7-9|TRBD1|TRBJ2-1|NA
TGTGCCAGCAGCCGGGACAGGGAACGGTACAATGAGCAGTTCTTC
CASSRDRERYNEQFF
>TRBV2|NA|TRBJ2-7|few
TGTGCCAGCAGTGAAGCGATAGTAGCGGCCTACGAGCAGTACTTC
CASSEAIVAAYEQYF
>TRBV7-2|NA|TRBJ2-3|few
TGTGCCAGCAGCATCGGGACGGCTAACACAGATACGCAGTATTTT
CASSIGTANTDTQYF
>TRBV30|TRBD1|TRBJ1-2|NA
TGTGCCTGGAGTTCAGGGGGCGGCTACACCTTC
CAWSSGGGYTF
>TRBV12-5|NA|TRBJ2-1|NA
TGTGCTAGTGGTCCTGGCCAGGCCTCCTACAATGAGCAGTTCTTC
CASGPGQASYNEQFF
>TRBV6-5|TRBD1|TRBJ1-6|few
TGTGCCACCGGACCGGGACAGTATAATTCACCCCTCCACTTT
CATGPGQYNSPLHF
>TRBV20-1|TRBD1|TRBJ2-2|once
TGCAGTGCTAAACAGGGGCACACCGGGGAGCTGTTTTTT
CSAKQGHTGELFF
>TRBV5-1|NA|TRBJ2-1|few
TGCGCCAGCAGCTTGGGTTACGGGAGCAATGAGCAGTTCTTC
CASSLGYGSNEQFF
>TRBV6-6|TRBD2|TRBJ2-3|many
TGTGCCAGCAGTTACCTCGGGACTAGCTCGGGCACAGATACGCAGTATTTT
CASSYLGTSSGTDTQYF
>TRBV2|NA|TRBJ2-3|NA
TGTGCCAGCCAGTGGAGTCAGAGGGCAGATACGCAGTATTTT
CASQWSQRADTQYF
>TRBV6-6|TRBD1|TRBJ1-2|NA
TGTGCCAGCAGTTTCACGGGACAGGGGAATGGCTACACCTTC
CASSFTGQGNGYTF
>TRBV29-1|NA|TRBJ2-1|many
TGCAGCGTTGGGGTGGGGGGCTCCTACAATGAGCAGTTCTTC
CSVGVGGSYNEQFF
>TRBV20-1|NA|TRBJ1-6|NA
TGCAGTGCTAGAAAAGGAGGCTCCTATAATTCACCCCTCCACTTT
CSARKGGSYNSPLHF
>TRBV24-1|NA|TRBJ2-7|NA
TGTGCCGCCTCATTAGCCGGGGTATACGAGCAGTACTTC
CAASLAGVYEQYF
>TRBV5-1|TRBD2|TRBJ2-1|many
TGCGCCAGCAGCTTGGCCACTAGCGGGAGGAATAATGAGCAGTTCTTC
CASSLATSGRNNEQFF
>TRBV12-3/TRBV12-4|NA|TRBJ2-5|NA
TGTGCCAGCAGTTCTCCGGCAGGAGTCAAACAAGAGACCCAGTACTTC
CASSSPAGVKQETQYF
>TRBV2|NA|TRBJ1-4|NA
TGTGCCAGCAGTGAATCAAGGGAGGCGGGGGAAAAACTGTTTTTT
CASSESREAGEKLFF
>TRBV5-6|NA|TRBJ1-1|NA
TGTGTCAGCAGCTTGGTGAACCGGGCGAACACTGAAGCTTTCTTT
CVSSLVNRANTEAFF
>TRBV28|NA|TRBJ2-7|many
TGTGCCAGCAGTTTTGGACAGAGCTCCTACGAGCAGTACTTC
CASSFGQSSYEQYF
>TRBV21-1|NA|TRBJ2-4|few
TGTGCCAGCAGCAAAGCGGGACGGCGGGGGGCCCTAGCCAAAAACATTCAGTACTTC
CASSKAGRRGALAKNIQYF
>TRBV21-1|NA|TRBJ2-3|few
TGTGCCAGCAGCAAAGTGGAGACAGATAAATCAGATACGCAGTATTTT
CASSKVETDKSDTQYF
>TRBV7-2|NA|TRBJ2-5|once
TGTGCCAGCAGCGAAAATACGGAGACCCAGTACTTC
CASSENTETQYF
>TRBV24-1|NA|TRBJ2-1|few
TGTGCCACCAGTGACTCCGTTTTTGCCAATGAGCAGTTCTTC
CATSDSVFANEQFF
>TRBV20-1|TRBD2|TRBJ2-2|NA
TGCAGTGCTAGAGTTGGCGGGAGGGCGAGCACCGGGGAGCTGTTTTTT
CSARVGGRASTGELFF
>TRBV4-2|NA|TRBJ2-7|NA
TGTGCCAGCAGCCAAACCCTAGGCGAGCAGTACTTC
CASSQTLGEQYF
>TRBV20-1|NA|TRBJ2-5|few
TGCAGTGCTAGCTCTACAGGTTTCCAAGAGACCCAGTACTTC
CSASSTGFQETQYF
>TRBV5-1|NA|TRBJ2-5|NA
TGCGCCAGCAGCAAAAGTAGTCAGAGCTCCTACAATGAGCAGTACTTC
CASSKSSQSSYNEQYF
>TRBV7-2|NA|TRBJ2-4|NA
TGTGCCAGCAGCTTAGGGGATTACAAAAACATTCAGTACTTC
CASSLGDYKNIQYF
>TRBV20-1|NA|TRBJ2-1|few
TGCAGTGCTAGAGCCCGCTACAATGAGCAGTTCTTC
CSARARYNEQFF
>TRBV7-9|TRBD2|TRBJ2-3|NA
TGTGCCAGCAGCTTATTCCGGGGGGGCCACGATACGCAGTATTTT
CASSLFRGGHDTQYF
>TRBV4-1|NA|TRBJ1-6|NA
TGCGCCAGCAGCCAGGCTGACATGAGCTCCTATAATTCACCCCTCCACTTT
CASSQADMSSYNSPLHF
>TRBV28|NA|TRBJ2-7|few
TGTGCCAGCAGTTCGATCCTGGCGTCGAGTGCCTACGAGCAGTACTTC
CASSSILASSAYEQYF
>TRBV20-1|NA|TRBJ1-1|once
TGCAGTGCTAGACCACTAGCCGGACCTGCTAAGTCCCTTGAAGCTTTCTTT
CSARPLAGPAKSLEAFF
>TRBV9|TRBD2|TRBJ2-5|few
TGTGCCAGCAGCGTAGACGGCGGGGGGCTCAAGAGACCCCAGTACTTC
CASSVDGGGLKRPQYF